This TCR beta chain was documented in a study of blood T cell repertoires in COVID-19. CDR1 and CDR2 (germline): SGHRS, YFSETQ. This CDR3 contains 12 residues. Deletions cut 1 base from V and 5 bases from J, with 6 bases between. In Cohort 3, a recovered donor had either two negative PCRs, clearance, or symptom resolution. Original data processing: Nucleated cell counts were estimated from reference gene primer amplification. Measured with immunoSEQ multiplex PCR; TCRdb has only the in-frame clones, and not every one. For V, J and clone size, that table is used; D and trimming come from the DNA. Of some 160,000 clones detected, approximately 80% appear once; the ten largest clones hold roughly 6.4%.

The origin of this receptor is a middle-aged woman who had recovered from COVID-19. The sequenced sample was PBMCs or T cells enriched from blood (not recorded which). The chain employs TRBV5-1 and TRBJ1-1; no definite D call. The CDR3 region is CASSLRGTEAFF. The DNA of the CDR3 is TGCGCCAGCAGCTTGAGAGGGACTGAAGCTTTCTTT.